This TCR beta chain is drawn from a study of T cells in localized non-small cell lung cancer. Regarding the study as a whole: Heterogeneity cannot be ruled out, as sequencing used one tumor region only. Uninvolved nearby lung showed the greatest T cell clonality, exceeding that found in tumor.

Concerning this clone itself: Its target is unknown.

TCRdb's table, derived via immunoSEQ multiplex PCR, lists solely in-frame clones and lacks some. The sample yields fewer than 60,000 clones, around 81% seen once. The TCR sequence derives from a female donor over 55 with stage II squamous cell lung carcinoma. The material sequenced was peripheral blood, taken before any cancer treatment.

DNA of the CDR3: TGTGCCAGCAGCTCCGGACAGAGTGAGACTGAAGCTTTCTTT. It is translated as CASSSGQSETEAFF. V is TRBV5-4 and J is TRBJ1-1; tentatively, D is TRBD1 (6 bases). The CDR3 is 14 amino acids. In germline, CDR1 is SGHNT, CDR2 YYREEE (reference sequence). Trimming removed 3 bases from V and 5 bases from J, with 14 bases in between.